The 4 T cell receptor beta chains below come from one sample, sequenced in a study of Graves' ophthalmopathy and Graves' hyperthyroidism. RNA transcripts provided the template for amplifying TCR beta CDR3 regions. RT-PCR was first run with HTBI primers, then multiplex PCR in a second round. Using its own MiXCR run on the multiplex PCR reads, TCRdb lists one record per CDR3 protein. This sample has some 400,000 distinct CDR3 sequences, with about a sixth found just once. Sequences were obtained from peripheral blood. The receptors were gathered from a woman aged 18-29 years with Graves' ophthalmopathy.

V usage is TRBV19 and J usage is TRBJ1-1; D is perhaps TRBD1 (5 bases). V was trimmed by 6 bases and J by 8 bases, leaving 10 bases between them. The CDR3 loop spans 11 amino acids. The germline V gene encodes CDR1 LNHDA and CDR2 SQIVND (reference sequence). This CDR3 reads CASRWNREAFF. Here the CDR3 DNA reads TGTGCCAGTAGGTGGAACAGGGAAGCTTTCTTT.

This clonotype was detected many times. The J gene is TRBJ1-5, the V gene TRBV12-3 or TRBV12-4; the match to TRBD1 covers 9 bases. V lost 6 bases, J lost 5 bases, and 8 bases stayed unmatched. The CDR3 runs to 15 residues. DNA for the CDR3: TGTGCCAGCAGCGAAGGACAGGGGATTTATCAGCCCCAGCATTTT. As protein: CASSEGQGIYQPQHF.

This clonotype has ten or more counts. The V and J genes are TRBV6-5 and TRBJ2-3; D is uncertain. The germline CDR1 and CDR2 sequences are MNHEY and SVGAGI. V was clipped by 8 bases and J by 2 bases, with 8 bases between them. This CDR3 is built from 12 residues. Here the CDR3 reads CASLTYTDTQYF. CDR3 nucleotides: TGTGCCAGCCTAACGTACACAGATACGCAGTATTTT.

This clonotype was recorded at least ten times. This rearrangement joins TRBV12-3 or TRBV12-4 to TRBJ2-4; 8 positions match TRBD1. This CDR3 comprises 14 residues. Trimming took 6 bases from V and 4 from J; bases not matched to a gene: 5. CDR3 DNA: TGTGCCAGCAGCCGCCGGACAGGGAAAAACATTCAGTACTTC. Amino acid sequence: CASSRRTGKNIQYF.